This T cell receptor beta chain is drawn from a study of shared clonotypes between healthy human individuals. The CDR3 contains 14 residues. Per germline, CDR1 GTSNPN and CDR2 SVGIG (reference sequence). The germline V and J ends were trimmed by 5 bases and 7 bases, with 20 bases remaining between them. TCRdb's table, derived via immunoSEQ multiplex PCR, lists solely in-frame clones and lacks some. The table has roughly 530,000 clones, about 95% seen once. This TCR derives from a woman aged 25 to 39 in good health. The sample comprised naive CD4+ T cells sorted from blood. The subset: CD45RA+ positively selected. The V gene is TRBV30, the J gene TRBJ1-2; D is perhaps TRBD1 (5 bases). The CDR3 DNA follows: TGTGCCTGGGGAACGGGTGGTCAGGGAGGTGGCTACACCTTC. This gives the protein CAWGTGGQGGGYTF.